This entry lists 21 T cell receptor beta chains sequenced from one sample in a study of PD-1 blockade in classical Hodgkin lymphoma. Sample time point: newly diagnosed, previously untreated cHL patient sample. Magnetic negative selection was used to purify CD4+ T cells from thawed PBMCs. The data were produced by immunoSEQ multiplex PCR, yet TCRdb's version contains in-frame clones alone and is incomplete. Seen here are fewer than 20,000 clones, over 80% observed once, and the top ten hold 0.51%. The specimen was CD4+ T cells from blood. The receptor set was obtained from a human donor with classical Hodgkin lymphoma.

The rearrangement joins TRBV25-1 to TRBJ2-7, with TRBD2 identical over 12 bases. After removal of 6 bases from V and 3 bases from J, the junction contained 0 bases not matched to a gene. Germline-derived CDR1 and CDR2 are MGHDK and SYGVNS. The CDR3 totals 13 residues. The CDR3 sequence is CASRLAGGYEQYF. As DNA, the CDR3 is TGTGCCAGCAGACTAGCGGGAGGCTACGAGCAGTACTTC.

V and J are TRBV5-1 and TRBJ2-5; TRBD1 is a possible D gene (6 bases). From germline, CDR1 is SGHRS and CDR2 YFSETQ. Trimming took off 0 bases at V and 5 bases at J, with 11 bases between the two ends. This CDR3 is 14 amino acids long. In DNA, the CDR3 is TGCGCCAGCAGCTTGGGACAGGCCCAGGAGACCCAGTACTTC. Amino acid sequence: CASSLGQAQETQYF.

V and J are TRBV6-6 and TRBJ1-2; 11 positions agree with TRBD1. The CDR3 covers 14 residues. J lost 8 bases, V lost 1 base, and 3 bases had no gene match. From germline, CDR1 is MNHNY and CDR2 SVGAGI (reference sequence). The CDR3 nucleotides are TGTGCCAGCAGTTACTTGGACAGGGGGCGAGGCTACACCTTC. As protein: CASSYLDRGRGYTF.

The chain has TRBV28 and TRBJ1-2; 8 bases align to TRBD1. Germline trimming cut 5 bases from V and 5 bases from J; bases unmatched to any gene: 7. Germline V lookup: CDR1 MDHEN, CDR2 SYDVKM. This CDR3 contains 14 residues. As DNA, the CDR3 is TGTGCCAGCAGTGACCAGGGGGCTCTATATGGCTACACCTTC. It translates to CASSDQGALYGYTF.

The chain joins TRBV30 to TRBJ2-2, with D possibly matching TRBD1 (6 bases). The CDR3 is 12 amino acids. The germline V gene encodes CDR1 GTSNPN and CDR2 SVGIG (reference sequence). Deletions cut 6 bases from V and 5 bases from J, with 10 bases between. The CDR3 loop is CACLQGTGELFF. CDR3 in DNA: TGTGCCTGCCTACAGGGAACCGGGGAGCTGTTTTTT.

This clone was seen only a few times. The chain combines TRBV30 with TRBJ1-1; 7 bases are shared with TRBD1. This CDR3 has 11 amino acids. Germline V gene data show CDR1 as GTSNPN and CDR2 as SVGIG (reference sequence). The V and J ends lost 1 base and 10 bases, in that order; junction bases with no gene match: 3. The CDR3 nucleotides read TGTGCCTGGAGTGAGGGGGCAGGAGCTTTCTTT. It specifies CAWSEGAGAFF. The whole variable domain, remainder taken from reference TRBV30 and TRBJ1-1, is SQTIHQWPATLVQPVGSPLSLECTVEGTSNPNLYWYRQAAGRGLQLLFYSVGIGQISSEVPQNLSASRPQDRQFILSSKKLLLSDSGFYLCAWSEGAGAFFGQGTRLTVV.

V usage is TRBV15 and J usage is TRBJ2-1; D possibly corresponds to TRBD2 (7 bases). Trimming pared 5 bases from V and 15 bases from J, leaving 23 bases between. From germline, CDR1 is LNHNV and CDR2 YYDKDF (reference sequence). This CDR3 has 14 amino acids. The CDR3 nucleotides are TGTGCCACCAGCCGCCCGGACAGCGGGGCGGCGTGGTTCTTC. Protein: CATSRPDSGAAWFF.

The gene calls are TRBV30 and TRBJ2-2, with TRBD1 matching 7 bases. The trim removed 2 bases at V and 5 bases at J, leaving 8 bases unmatched. The CDR3 covers 15 residues. In germline, CDR1 is GTSNPN, CDR2 SVGIG (reference sequence). The CDR3 loop is CAWSQIDRATGELFF. CDR3 coding DNA: TGTGCCTGGAGTCAAATCGACAGGGCAACCGGGGAGCTGTTTTTT.

This sequence joins TRBV5-4 and TRBJ2-5; possibly TRBD1 for D (6 bases). The germline CDR1 and CDR2 sequences are SGHNT and YYREEE (reference sequence). The CDR3 is 14 amino acids. V was trimmed by 0 bases and J by 0 bases, leaving 6 bases between them. This CDR3 is CASSLAGDQETQYF. The CDR3 DNA follows: TGTGCCAGCAGCTTGGCAGGGGACCAAGAGACCCAGTACTTC.

V and J are TRBV4-1 and TRBJ1-4, with D perhaps matching TRBD1 (5 bases). V was clipped by 4 bases and J by 3 bases, with 12 bases between them. CDR1 is MGHRA and CDR2 is YSYEKL in the germline V gene. This CDR3 comprises 15 residues. The CDR3 spells CASSPRDAANEKLFF. DNA for the CDR3: TGCGCCAGCAGCCCCAGGGACGCAGCTAATGAAAAACTGTTTTTT.

This chain uses TRBV11-2 with TRBJ1-2, with D perhaps matching TRBD1 (6 bases). This CDR3 comprises 15 residues. Trimming pared 0 bases from V and 8 bases from J, leaving 16 bases between. Germline lookup yields CDR1 SGHAT and CDR2 FQNNGV. In DNA form, the CDR3 reads TGTGCCAGCAGCTTAGATCAAGGGGGTATAGGAGGCTACACCTTC. Protein: CASSLDQGGIGGYTF.

This chain connects TRBV6-5 to TRBJ2-2; TRBD1 might be the D (5 bases). The germline V and J ends were trimmed by 0 bases and 3 bases, with 8 bases remaining between them. Germline loops: CDR1 MNHEY, CDR2 SVGAGI. This CDR3 spans 15 amino acids. DNA of the CDR3: TGTGCCAGCAGTTACTCCGACAGACACACCGGGGAGCTGTTTTTT. This gives the protein CASSYSDRHTGELFF.

This clone was counted a single time. The chain links TRBV9 to TRBJ2-1; perhaps TRBD2 as D (6 bases). In germline, CDR1 is SGDLS, CDR2 YYNGEE. Trimming removed 0 bases at V and 0 bases at J, with 10 bases between. This CDR3 has 16 amino acids. The CDR3 here is CASSVGGETSYNEQFF. The CDR3 DNA reads as TGTGCCAGCAGCGTAGGCGGGGAGACCTCCTACAATGAGCAGTTCTTC.

As to this clone: A read error may produce the germline difference seen at one junction end. The chain joins TRBV7-9 to TRBJ2-7; weak D call: TRBD2 (5 bases). The CDR3 contains 12 residues. Germline V gene data show CDR1 as SEHNR and CDR2 as FQNEAQ (reference sequence). The DNA for the CDR3 is TGTGCCAGCAGCCTAGCCGGGCTAGAGCAGTACTTC. As protein: CASSLAGLEQYF. Drawing the rest from reference TRBV7-9 and TRBJ2-7, the complete variable domain is DTGVSQNPRHKITKRGQNVTFRCDPISEHNRLYWYRQTLGQGPEFLTYFQNEAQLEKSRLLSDRFSAERPKGSFSTLEIQRTEQGDSAMYLCASSLAGLEQYFGPGTRLTVT.

J is TRBJ2-5 and V is TRBV6-5; TRBD2 agrees at 11 bases. After removal of 1 base from V and 2 bases from J, the junction contained 0 bases not matched to a gene. CDR3 size: 15 residues. Germline V gene sequence: CDR1 MNHEY, CDR2 SVGAGI. CDR3 DNA: TGTGCCAGCAGTTACTTAGCGGGAGGGCAAGAGACCCAGTACTTC. Translated, it gives CASSYLAGGQETQYF.

This clone was seen only once. The gene calls are TRBV19 and TRBJ1-2; D remains ambiguous. CDR1 and CDR2 from the germline V gene are LNHDA and SQIVND (reference sequence). This CDR3 contains 11 residues. Trimming pared 2 bases from V and 4 bases from J, leaving 2 bases between. CDR3 in DNA: TGTGCCAGTAGTATAACCTATGGCTACACCTTC. This encodes CASSITYGYTF.

The chain has TRBV2 and TRBJ1-1; D is ambiguous. V was clipped by 3 bases and J by 10 bases, with 18 bases between them. The germline V gene has CDR1 SNHLY and CDR2 FYNNEI. The CDR3 has 14 amino acids. The CDR3 loop reads CASSEVTPTSGAFF. CDR3 bases: TGTGCCAGCAGTGAGGTCACGCCAACGAGCGGAGCTTTCTTT.

This clone was seen only once. This chain connects TRBV5-1 to TRBJ1-2, with D hard to call. V lost 4 bases to trimming and J lost 4 bases, with 20 bases between them. The germline CDR1 and CDR2 sequences are SGHRS and YFSETQ. This CDR3 is 16 amino acids long. Here the CDR3 DNA reads TGCGCCAGCAGCGACCCGAGGGATCACAATTTCTATGGCTACACCTTC. It encodes CASSDPRDHNFYGYTF.

The V and J genes are TRBV19 and TRBJ2-7; TRBD2 agrees at 8 bases. CDR3 length equals 13 residues. The V gene end was trimmed by 8 bases and the J gene end by 4 bases; junction bases not matched to a gene: 7. Germline values: CDR1 LNHDA, CDR2 SQIVND (reference sequence). The CDR3 loop is CASGSGRVYEQYF. CDR3 bases: TGTGCCAGTGGGAGCGGGAGAGTATACGAGCAGTACTTC.

This rearrangement joins TRBV6-1 to TRBJ1-3; D unclear. Looked up from germline, CDR1 is MNHNS and CDR2 is SASEGT. V lost 8 bases to trimming and J lost 3 bases, with 5 bases between them. The CDR3 covers 11 residues. The CDR3: CASGVGNTIYF. The CDR3 DNA reads TGTGCCAGCGGGGTTGGAAACACCATATATTTT.

V gene TRBV28 combines with J gene TRBJ1-3; the D gene is possibly TRBD1 (5 bases). The V end lost 2 bases, the J end lost 0 bases, and 14 bases lay between the germline ends. Germline values: CDR1 MDHEN, CDR2 SYDVKM. There are 17 residues in the CDR3. CDR3 coding DNA: TGTGCCAGCAGTTTAGTAGGGACCCTTTCCTCTGGAAACACCATATATTTT. This encodes CASSLVGTLSSGNTIYF.